The 26 T cell receptor beta chains given below trace back to one sample, sequenced in a study of CD8+ T cells in alopecia areata. It was cDNA, reverse transcribed from extracted RNA, that served as the sequencing template. TCRdb's table, derived via immunoSEQ multiplex PCR, lists solely in-frame clones and lacks some. The sample shows under 150,000 clones, about two thirds of them seen only once. Material for sequencing was CD8+ T cells sorted from blood. These receptors were collected from a human donor in good health.

The chain combines TRBV29-1 with TRBJ2-6, with 14 bases that match TRBD2. Trimming at V came to 3 bases and at J to 4 bases, leaving 2 bases not matched to a gene. Germline CDR1 SQVTM, CDR2 ANQGSEA. The CDR3 is 16 residues long. As DNA, the CDR3 is TGCAGCGTTGAGGGACTAGCGGGAGCCGGGGCCAACGTCCTGACTTTC. This gives the protein CSVEGLAGAGANVLTF. Filled out from reference TRBV29-1 and TRBJ2-6, the complete variable domain reads SAVISQKPSRDICQRGTSLTIQCQVDSQVTMMFWYRQQPGQSLTLIATANQGSEATYESGFVIDKFPISRPNLTFSTLTVSNMSPEDSSIYLCSVEGLAGAGANVLTFGAGSRLTVL.

Note on this clone: The identical CDR3 is also encoded by other nucleotide sequences in the sample. This chain uses TRBV27 with TRBJ2-5; either TRBD1 or TRBD2 may fit D (5 bases each). V lost 1 base, J lost 2 bases, and 8 bases lay in between. Per the germline V gene, CDR1 is MNHEY and CDR2 is SMNVEV (reference sequence). The CDR3 has 14 residues. The CDR3 region has the DNA TGTGCCAGCAGTTTATTGGGGGATCAAGAGACCCAGTACTTC. Its translation: CASSLLGDQETQYF.

This clone has just a few counts. This chain uses TRBV11-3 with TRBJ2-7, with unresolved D. The germline V gene has CDR1 SGHNT and CDR2 YENEEA. Trimming removed 1 base at V and 6 bases at J, with 4 bases between. CDR3 length: 11 amino acids. The CDR3 DNA follows: TGTGCCAGCAGCTTAGGACTCGAGCAGTACTTC. Translating it yields CASSLGLEQYF.

This clone was picked up one time. Other DNA sequences in this sample translate to the same CDR3. V gene TRBV27 combines with J gene TRBJ2-7; TRBD2 matches at 7 bases. This CDR3 has 14 residues. The V gene's germline CDR1 is MNHEY and CDR2 SMNVEV (reference sequence). The J segment lost 2 bases and the V segment lost 9 bases, leaving 10 bases of the junction unmatched. DNA of the CDR3: TGTGCCAGTCGAACGGGAGGCGGAGCCTACGAGCAGTACTTC. It is translated as CASRTGGGAYEQYF.

The chain combines TRBV11-3 with TRBJ2-1; the D gene is possibly TRBD2 (6 bases). This CDR3 has 15 amino acids. With 5 bases removed from V and 2 bases from J, the gap between germline ends came to 13 bases. From germline, CDR1 is SGHNT and CDR2 YENEEA. The CDR3 is CASSPQDYPYNEQFF. In DNA, the CDR3 is TGTGCCAGCAGCCCCCAGGACTACCCCTACAATGAGCAGTTCTTC.

This clone was found a few times. The genes are TRBV19 and TRBJ2-5, with D unclear. The germline CDR1 and CDR2 sequences are LNHDA and SQIVND (reference sequence). V dropped 5 bases and J dropped 5 bases, with 15 bases sitting between them. CDR3 length: 14 residues. CDR3 sequence reads: CASSGNRGWETQYF. The CDR3, as DNA: TGTGCCAGTAGTGGTAATAGAGGATGGGAGACCCAGTACTTC. The entire variable domain, with the rest obtained from reference TRBV19 and TRBJ2-5, is as follows: DGGITQSPKYLFRKEGQNVTLSCEQNLNHDAMYWYRQDPGQGLRLIYYSQIVNDFQKGDIAEGYSVSREKKESFPLTVTSAQKNPTAFYLCASSGNRGWETQYFGPGTRLLVL.

Here the CDR3 reads CSVGATHTDTQYF. The DNA for the CDR3 is TGCAGCGTTGGGGCCACCCACACAGATACGCAGTATTTT. This sequence joins TRBV29-1 and TRBJ2-3; the D is unclear. This CDR3 region has 13 residues. CDR1 is SQVTM and CDR2 is ANQGSEA in the germline V gene. Trimming cost V 4 bases and J 2 bases, with 10 bases left between them.

This clone has more than one count but fewer than ten. The CDR3 DNA reads as TGTGCCAGCAGTACTACAGGGGTTTCCACTGAAGCTTTCTTT. Translating it yields CASSTTGVSTEAFF. The gene calls are TRBV2 and TRBJ1-1; TRBD1 matches at 7 bases. Trimming removed 5 bases from V and 4 bases from J; junction bases left unmatched: 7. This CDR3 region has 14 residues. CDR1 and CDR2 from the germline V gene are SNHLY and FYNNEI.

As regards this clone: A read error may account for a junction end that differs from germline. The rearrangement uses TRBV7-7 and TRBJ2-5, with 11 bases aligning to TRBD1. CDR3 size: 15 residues. The germline V gene has CDR1 SSHAT and CDR2 FNYEAQ (reference sequence). The CDR3 loop reads CASSLPGQGEETQYF. DNA of the CDR3: TGTGCTAGCAGCTTGCCGGGACAGGGGGAAGAGACCCAGTACTTC.

The chain uses TRBV28 and TRBJ2-7; weak D call: TRBD1 (6 bases). The CDR3 covers 15 residues. Germline loops: CDR1 MDHEN, CDR2 SYDVKM. The V gene lost 5 bases and the J gene lost 0 bases, with 14 bases spanning the gap. The CDR3, as DNA: TGTGCCAGCAGTCTCGGACAGAGTTACTCCTACGAGCAGTACTTC. Translating it yields CASSLGQSYSYEQYF. The whole variable domain, remainder taken from reference TRBV28 and TRBJ2-7, is DVKVTQSSRYLVKRTGEKVFLECVQDMDHENMFWYRQDPGLGLRLIYFSYDVKMKEKGDIPEGYSVSREKKERFSLILESASTNQTSMYLCASSLGQSYSYEQYFGPGTRLTVT.

The chain has TRBV6-4 and TRBJ2-4; 7 bases match TRBD1. Germline lookup yields CDR1 MRHNA and CDR2 SNTAGT. Losses at the gene ends were 7 bases for V and 2 bases for J; bases not matched to a gene: 17. The CDR3 is 18 amino acids. As DNA, the CDR3 is TGTGCCAGCAAACGGGACAGCCCCACCATTGAAACCAAAAACATTCAGTACTTC. Encoded protein: CASKRDSPTIETKNIQYF.

As DNA, the CDR3 is TGTGCCAGCTCGACACGATTTAGTCAGCCCCAGCATTTT. Translated, it gives CASSTRFSQPQHF. The chain carries TRBV27 and TRBJ1-5; D is uncertain. The germline CDR1 and CDR2 sequences are MNHEY and SMNVEV (reference sequence). This CDR3 comprises 13 residues. Trimming left V 8 bases short and J 6 bases short, with 14 bases between.

The V gene is TRBV9, the J gene TRBJ2-6; D is unclear. Per germline, CDR1 SGDLS and CDR2 YYNGEE. The CDR3 spans 17 residues. Trimming cost V 0 bases and J 0 bases, with 10 bases left between them. The CDR3 DNA reads TGTGCCAGCAGCGTAGGGCGGAGAGACTCTGGGGCCAACGTCCTGACTTTC. This encodes CASSVGRRDSGANVLTF. Combining the CDR3 with reference TRBV9 and TRBJ2-6 gives the whole variable domain DSGVTQTPKHLITATGQRVTLRCSPRSGDLSVYWYQQSLDQGLQFLIQYYNGEERAKGNILERFSAQQFPDLHSELNLSSLELGDSALYFCASSVGRRDSGANVLTFGAGSRLTVL.

This clone came up a few times. The rearrangement links TRBV7-9 to TRBJ2-1; a possible D gene is TRBD2 (6 bases). Germline CDR1 reads SEHNR; CDR2 reads FQNEAQ (reference sequence). This CDR3 spans 13 amino acids. Trimming removed 10 bases from V and 0 bases from J, with 10 bases in between. The CDR3 DNA reads TGTGCCACGGGAGCCCCCTCCTACAATGAGCAGTTCTTC. Amino acids: CATGAPSYNEQFF. Full variable domain (remainder filled in from reference TRBV7-9 and TRBJ2-1): DTGVSQNPRHKITKRGQNVTFRCDPISEHNRLYWYRQTLGQGPEFLTYFQNEAQLEKSRLLSDRFSAERPKGSFSTLEIQRTEQGDSAMYLCATGAPSYNEQFFGPGTRLTVL.

The chain links TRBV4-1 to TRBJ2-1; no clear D. This CDR3 contains 13 residues. Germline V gene sequence: CDR1 MGHRA, CDR2 YSYEKL. Between the trimmed V and J ends, which lost 0 bases and 5 bases, there was a span of 5 bases. CDR3 residues: CASSQDRNNEQFF. In DNA, the CDR3 is TGCGCCAGCAGCCAAGACAGAAACAATGAGCAGTTCTTC.

The chain carries TRBV27 and TRBJ2-3; 9 bases are shared with TRBD2. Trimming removed 5 bases from V and 2 bases from J; junction bases left unmatched: 8. Germline V gene data show CDR1 as MNHEY and CDR2 as SMNVEV (reference sequence). CDR3 length equals 16 residues. CDR3 loop: CASSPGTSSLTDTQYF. The CDR3 region has the DNA TGTGCCAGCAGTCCCGGGACTAGCAGCCTCACAGATACGCAGTATTTT.

This chain joins TRBV29-1 and TRBJ2-5, with TRBD1 as a possible D gene (5 bases). This CDR3 is built from 13 residues. V lost 3 bases and J 5 bases, leaving 13 bases between the germline ends. Germline CDR1 and CDR2: SQVTM and ANQGSEA. The CDR3 is CSVEFQGRETQYF. CDR3 nucleotides: TGCAGCGTTGAGTTCCAGGGTCGGGAGACCCAGTACTTC.

J is TRBJ2-3 and V is TRBV29-1, with 11 bases lining up with TRBD1. Germline values: CDR1 SQVTM, CDR2 ANQGSEA. There are 16 residues in the CDR3. Germline trimming cut 0 bases from V and 3 bases from J; bases unmatched to any gene: 5. The CDR3, as DNA: TGCAGCGTTGAAGATTTGGGGACAGGGGGAACAGATACGCAGTATTTT. It translates to CSVEDLGTGGTDTQYF.

This chain uses TRBV30 with TRBJ2-1, with TRBD2 as a possible D gene (6 bases). V was cut by 5 bases and J by 0 bases, with 8 bases left in between. The germline CDR1 and CDR2 sequences are GTSNPN and SVGIG (reference sequence). This CDR3 contains 13 residues. CDR3 in DNA: TGTGCCTGGTCCGGGAGCTCCTACAATGAGCAGTTCTTC. The encoded protein is CAWSGSSYNEQFF.

This clone came up a few times. This chain links TRBV4-1 with TRBJ1-1, with D perhaps matching TRBD1 (6 bases). The CDR3 totals 13 residues. Germline lookup yields CDR1 MGHRA and CDR2 YSYEKL. The V and J ends lost 1 base and 10 bases respectively, with 13 bases between them. The CDR3 DNA is TGCGCCAGCAGCCAAGGAGGGTCCAGGGGAGCTTTCTTT. Its translation is CASSQGGSRGAFF.

The V gene is TRBV11-2, the J gene TRBJ2-5; D uncertain. The CDR3 consists of 11 residues. Germline CDR1 SGHAT, CDR2 FQNNGV. V lost 2 bases and J lost 5, with 3 bases in between. The CDR3 loop is CASSLLETQYF. The DNA of the CDR3 is TGTGCCAGCAGCTTACTGGAGACCCAGTACTTC.

This clone has only a few counts. The chain joins TRBV5-6 to TRBJ2-1, with D unclear. CDR1 is SGHDT, CDR2 YYEEEE, per germline. Trimming took 0 bases from V and 9 from J, leaving 7 bases between them. This CDR3 is 12 amino acids long. The CDR3 spells CASSLASAEQFF. The CDR3 bases are TGTGCCAGCAGCTTGGCGAGCGCTGAGCAGTTCTTC.

The chain carries TRBV30 and TRBJ2-2; 11 nucleotides agree with TRBD2. CDR1 is GTSNPN, CDR2 SVGIG, per germline (reference sequence). Germline trimming cut 1 base from V and 5 bases from J; bases unmatched to any gene: 6. This CDR3 comprises 16 residues. This chain's CDR3 is CAWSDPLAGGTGELFF. The CDR3 bases are TGTGCCTGGAGTGACCCTTTAGCGGGAGGGACCGGGGAGCTGTTTTTT.

This chain uses TRBV6-5 with TRBJ2-5, with no clear D. The germline V gene encodes CDR1 MNHEY and CDR2 SVGAGI. Between the trimmed V and J ends, which lost 7 bases and 4 bases, there was a span of 19 bases. This CDR3 has 15 amino acids. The CDR3 DNA is TGTGCCAGCAACTCCGGCGCTTTGTGGGGAGAGACCCAGTACTTC. Translated: CASNSGALWGETQYF.

The chain has TRBV4-1 and TRBJ2-1, with D maybe TRBD2 (5 bases). CDR1 and CDR2 (germline): MGHRA, YSYEKL. The CDR3 loop spans 13 amino acids. Trimming shortened V by 7 bases and J by 3 bases, and 10 bases separated the two germline ends. The CDR3 bases are TGCGCCAGCACTGGGAGTGGCTACAATGAGCAGTTCTTC. Translating it yields CASTGSGYNEQFF.

The gene calls are TRBV9 and TRBJ2-5; possible D gene TRBD2, 5 bases. The CDR3 is 12 residues long. Trimming cost V 3 bases and J 3 bases, with 6 bases left between them. Germline V lookup: CDR1 SGDLS, CDR2 YYNGEE. CDR3 loop: CASSEEEETQYF. The CDR3 DNA reads as TGTGCCAGCAGCGAGGAGGAAGAGACCCAGTACTTC.